The entry that follows covers one T cell receptor beta chain sequence. Ten or more counts support this clonotype. The antigen it recognizes is unknown. The record has no base qualities; no much larger clone is one base away. TCR beta CDR3 regions were amplified from RNA transcripts. The first round of RT-PCR for the TCR CDR3 was performed with the HTBI primer set and the Qiagen OneStep RT-PCR kit. Libraries were constructed in a second round of multiplex PCR, after which size selection and purification were carried out. Libraries were sequenced paired-end with 100 bp reads on an Illumina HiSeq2000. The original pipeline was this. Raw data were processed with SOAPnuke, discarding reads with adapters, uncalled bases, mean Phred below 15, or no exact constant-primer or identifier match. COPE v1.2.5 was used to merge high-quality paired reads, and clonotypes were defined as unique nucleotide sequences. MiTCR v1.1 was used to align the clonotypes against IMGT TRBV, TRBD and TRBJ reference segments. Only V-J combinations with frequency above 0.0001, covering about 99% of repertoires, were analysed. The TCS score was defined as the ratio of F50 (clonal expansion) to E x V (chaos), calculated using BLOSUM62-based TCRdist between CDR3 peptides within each V-J. Welch's t-statistics and random forest reduced 514 V-J features to 13, which were used in a naive Bayes classifier (R e1071). TCRdb reanalyzed the raw reads on its own, using fastp at Q25 for trimming and MiXCR for clone calling, and kept in-frame beta chains. Every CDR3 protein is listed once, alongside the most common genes and DNA of its rows. The V and J calls were determined by TCRdb, not by the authors. The sample table contains approximately 360,000 distinct CDR3 sequences; only one count was recorded for roughly 14% of them. About 27% of the sample belongs to the ten largest clones.

V trim: 9 bases; J trim: 5 bases; unmatched bases: 2. Measured from the cysteine to the phenylalanine, the CDR3 is 12 residues long. Only CDR3 DNA remains: 36 bases, in frame from the first base. The germline V gene encodes CDR1 MNHNS and CDR2 SASEGT. This sample is part of a study of T cells in Graves' hyperthyroidism and ophthalmopathy (dated by TCRdb to between 2018 and 2021). In terms of the full investigation: Peripheral blood was collected at initial diagnosis, before any treatment. Prospective prediction of ophthalmopathy was tested in an independent validation cohort consisting of some 20 hyperthyroidism patients and 15 to 17 patients who later progressed to ophthalmopathy. After sampling, hyperthyroidism patients received methimazole starting at 30 mg daily, and ophthalmopathy patients received high-dose intravenous methylprednisolone. TCR V-J signatures able to tell the groups apart were searched for in a discovery cohort of some 97 patients, of whom 43 had Graves' ophthalmopathy and about 60 had stable Graves' hyperthyroidism. The study also compared thyroid tissue and blood T-cell repertoires from five or six Graves' hyperthyroidism patients. For training and testing, the approximately 97 patients in the discovery cohort were randomly divided in a 7:3 ratio. The paper reports TCR Vbeta CDR3 sequencing of some 140 peripheral blood samples: around 41 ophthalmopathy, roughly 80 hyperthyroidism and 17 progressor patients.

Hyperthyroidism patients were newly diagnosed, with disease duration under 2 months, and aged 18 to 65 years. Patients with uncontrolled infections, other autoimmune diseases, pregnancy or lactation were excluded. Diagnoses relied on clinical symptoms, serum thyroxine and TRAb, thyroid ultrasound and orbital computed tomography. For progressor patients, blood was drawn at the first diagnosis of hyperthyroidism, before any ophthalmopathy symptoms had appeared. PBMCs were separated from approximately 10 ml of fresh peripheral blood using Ficoll-Paque density gradient centrifugation. Progressor patients were initially diagnosed with Graves' hyperthyroidism and developed ophthalmopathy during follow-up. Trizol reagent was used to extract total RNA, and RNA quality was then checked on an Agilent 2100 Bioanalyzer. Results the study describes overall, beyond this receptor: A 13 V-J signature model separated ophthalmopathy from stable hyperthyroidism, with approximately 86% sensitivity and just under 84% specificity in cross-validation and 80%/75% in testing. During validation, the model predicted progression to ophthalmopathy a median of around 7 months ahead of onset, with almost 71% sensitivity and 72% to 80% specificity. Most expanded thyroid clonotypes (frequency above 0.001) were also found in blood, which suggests that blood repertoires may mirror thyroid immune responses. Sample size was not statistically predetermined, and blinding of investigators to group allocation was not performed.

The clonotype comes from a woman between 18 and 29 years old with Graves' hyperthyroidism that later progressed to Graves' ophthalmopathy. The specimen sequenced was blood. Recombination linked TRBV6-1 to TRBJ2-5, with 11 bases matching TRBD1. The encoded CDR3 is CASGTGGETQYF. The bases read TGTGCCAGTGGGACAGGGGGGGAGACCCAGTACTTC.